One and the same sample provided the 27 T cell receptor beta chains below, sequenced in a study of T cell repertoires in aging, cancer and after chemotherapy. Multiplex touch-down PCR with TRB-A/B primers amplified rearranged V-D-J TRB sequences. TCRdb fed the multiplex PCR reads into MiXCR, producing one record per CDR3 protein. The sample consists of fewer than 15,000 distinct CDR3 sequences, approximately 25% of them appearing once. Peripheral blood genomic DNA, not sorted cells or RNA, was the template. The sequenced material came from blood. These receptors all come from a human donor in good health.

The rearrangement links TRBV20-1 to TRBJ2-1; TRBD2 is a possible D gene (5 bases). The germline CDR1 and CDR2 sequences are DFQATT and SNEGSKA (reference sequence). CDR3 size: 16 residues. Trimming pared 0 bases from V and 0 bases from J, leaving 12 bases between. The CDR3 is CSARDFGESSYNEQFF. The CDR3 DNA is TGCAGTGCTAGAGATTTTGGGGAGAGCTCCTACAATGAGCAGTTCTTC.

This chain links TRBV12-3 or TRBV12-4 with TRBJ2-2, with 9 bases fitting TRBD2. The CDR3 has 14 amino acids. The V and J ends lost 6 bases and 4 bases, in that order; junction bases with no gene match: 3. CDR3 sequence (DNA): TGTGCCAGCAGCCTTAGCGGGAGCACCGGGGAGCTGTTTTTT. Translation: CASSLSGSTGELFF.

This clonotype was counted between two and nine times. This chain connects TRBV6-5 to TRBJ2-3; TRBD1 agrees at 8 bases. Germline loops: CDR1 MNHEY, CDR2 SVGAGI. The J segment lost 10 bases and the V segment lost 5 bases, leaving 2 bases of the junction unmatched. CDR3 length: 11 amino acids. This chain's CDR3 is CASSDRGAQYF. CDR3 DNA sequence: TGTGCCAGCAGTGACAGGGGAGCGCAGTATTTT.

This CDR3 reads CSGQSLYGYTF. DNA of the CDR3: TGCAGCGGACAGTCCCTCTATGGCTACACCTTC. This chain joins TRBV29-1 and TRBJ1-2, with D tentatively TRBD1 (5 bases). This CDR3 region has 11 residues. Germline assignment: CDR1 SQVTM and CDR2 ANQGSEA. Trimming pared 7 bases from V and 4 bases from J, leaving 10 bases between.

The chain employs TRBV19 and TRBJ2-2; TRBD2 matches 14 bases. The CDR3 spans 17 residues. CDR1 LNHDA and CDR2 SQIVND come from the germline V gene (reference sequence). V was pared by 10 bases and J by 8 bases, with 15 bases of the junction left unmatched. The CDR3 loop reads CATARTSGGRTPGELFF. As DNA, the CDR3 is TGTGCCACAGCCCGGACTAGCGGGGGGCGAACACCGGGGGAGCTGTTTTTT.

On this clonotype itself: Compared with germline, one end of the junction differs, possibly owing to a read error. The V gene is TRBV11-2, the J gene TRBJ2-7; the D gene is possibly TRBD1 (6 bases). CDR1 SGHAT and CDR2 FQNNGV come from the germline V gene. The CDR3 has 13 residues. The CDR3 bases are TGTGCCAGCAACTTACCCGGTCAGGGGGAGCAGTACTTC. Protein product: CASNLPGQGEQYF.

This clonotype was observed a handful of times. The chain is built from TRBV20-1 and TRBJ2-6; no firm D call. CDR1 is DFQATT and CDR2 is SNEGSKA in the germline V gene (reference sequence). V was pared by 6 bases and J by 4 bases, with 16 bases between. CDR3 length equals 15 residues. CDR3 protein: CSAIKLGSGANVLTF. CDR3 bases: TGCAGTGCGATCAAATTGGGATCCGGGGCCAACGTCCTGACTTTC.

This clonotype has more than one count but fewer than ten. The chain carries TRBV15 and TRBJ1-2; D perhaps matches TRBD1 (6 bases). Germline lookup yields CDR1 LNHNV and CDR2 YYDKDF (reference sequence). This CDR3 has 14 amino acids. Trimming took off 1 base at V and 7 bases at J, with 13 bases between the two ends. This CDR3 reads CATSRAGERRGYTF. The CDR3 nucleotides read TGTGCCACCAGCAGAGCAGGGGAAAGACGTGGCTACACCTTC. The full variable domain, rest sourced from reference TRBV15 and TRBJ1-2, is DAMVIQNPRYQVTQFGKPVTLSCSQTLNHNVMYWYQQKSSQAPKLLFHYYDKDFNNEADTPDNFQSRRPNTSFCFLDIRSPGLGDTAMYLCATSRAGERRGYTFGSGTRLTVV.

Only a few counts were recorded for this clonotype. This sequence joins TRBV12-3 or TRBV12-4 and TRBJ2-7, with TRBD2 as a possible D gene (6 bases). The CDR3 length is 12 residues. Trimming stripped 4 bases from V and 4 bases from J, with 8 bases between. The DNA for the CDR3 is TGTGCCAGCAGTTACCGGGGGTACGAGCAGTACTTC. It encodes CASSYRGYEQYF.

This clonotype was seen once. The chain has TRBV5-5 and TRBJ2-3; TRBD1 matches 9 bases. Germline loops: CDR1 SGHKS, CDR2 YYEKEE (reference sequence). The CDR3 is 14 amino acids. This CDR3 reads CTGNRGLSTDTQYF. CDR3 coding DNA: TGTACCGGCAACAGGGGGCTATCCACAGATACGCAGTATTTT.

This clonotype has more than one count but fewer than ten. The chain joins TRBV6-1 to TRBJ1-2; D is unclear. CDR3 length: 16 residues. The ends were cut back, 2 bases at V and 0 bases at J, with 13 bases in the middle. In germline, CDR1 is MNHNS, CDR2 SASEGT. The chain's CDR3 is CASSEFNGVTNYGYTF. CDR3 sequence (DNA): TGTGCCAGCAGTGAATTTAATGGGGTCACTAACTATGGCTACACCTTC.

This clonotype occurred a few times. The gene calls are TRBV20-1 and TRBJ2-7, with D possibly matching TRBD1 (6 bases). The germline V and J ends were trimmed by 2 bases and 2 bases, with 16 bases remaining between them. The germline gives CDR1 DFQATT, CDR2 SNEGSKA (reference sequence). CDR3 length: 15 amino acids. CDR3 loop: CSARTGLGWAYEQYF. The CDR3, as DNA: TGCAGTGCTAGAACAGGGCTTGGGTGGGCCTACGAGCAGTACTTC.

The V gene is TRBV6-4, the J gene TRBJ2-3; 9 bases line up with TRBD1. V lost 5 bases, J lost 2 bases, and 2 bases stayed unmatched. The CDR3 sequence is 14 residues long. CDR1 MRHNA and CDR2 SNTAGT come from the germline V gene. The CDR3 spells CASSRTGVTDTQYF. As DNA, the CDR3 is TGTGCCAGCAGTCGGACAGGGGTCACAGATACGCAGTATTTT.

The rearrangement uses TRBV5-1 and TRBJ1-2; 12 bases align to TRBD1. Germline V gene data show CDR1 as SGHRS and CDR2 as YFSETQ. V was clipped by 3 bases and J by 1 base; unmatched bases: 7. This CDR3 contains 17 residues. The CDR3 nucleotides read TGCGCCAGCAGCTCGGGCGGGACAGGGGGCCGTAACTATGGCTACACCTTC. Translated: CASSSGGTGGRNYGYTF.

The rearrangement uses TRBV6-5 and TRBJ1-1; D call uncertain. Trimming shortened V by 8 bases and J by 5 bases, and 9 bases separated the two germline ends. The CDR3 contains 11 residues. Germline CDR1 and CDR2: MNHEY and SVGAGI. The CDR3 bases are TGTGCCAGCTCTTTAGCTACTGAAGCTTTCTTT. It is translated as CASSLATEAFF.

This clonotype was found a few times. This rearrangement joins TRBV4-2 to TRBJ1-1; D is uncertain. In germline, CDR1 is LGHNA, CDR2 YNFKEQ. Deletions cut 7 bases from V and 7 bases from J, with 16 bases between. This CDR3 contains 13 residues. In nucleotides, the CDR3 is TGTGCCAGCACCCGCCTTGGTTTGGGTGAAGCTTTCTTT. Protein sequence: CASTRLGLGEAFF.

The CDR3 DNA reads as TGTGCCAGCAGTCCCCCCTCCGACAGGGATAGCAATCAGCCCCAGCATTTT. This gives the protein CASSPPSDRDSNQPQHF. The chain couples TRBV28 to TRBJ1-5, with 7 nucleotides matching TRBD1. Trimming took 5 bases from V and 0 from J; bases not matched to a gene: 10. Germline lookup yields CDR1 MDHEN and CDR2 SYDVKM. This CDR3 comprises 17 residues.

J is TRBJ1-5 and V is TRBV12-3 or TRBV12-4; D is ambiguous. This CDR3 contains 11 residues. Trimming shortened V by 3 bases and J by 6 bases, and 3 bases separated the two germline ends. CDR3 sequence: CASSFSQPQHF. In DNA form, the CDR3 reads TGTGCCAGCAGTTTCAGTCAGCCCCAGCATTTT.

The chain employs TRBV24-1 and TRBJ1-2, with 8 bases that match TRBD1. The junction had 5 bases not matched to a gene; V was cut back by 4 bases and J by 2 bases. The CDR3 consists of 15 residues. Germline values: CDR1 KGHDR, CDR2 SFDVKD. This chain's CDR3 is CATSDPTGDNYGYTF. CDR3 bases: TGTGCCACCAGTGACCCGACAGGGGACAACTATGGCTACACCTTC.

This clonotype was picked up a small number of times. V and J are TRBV25-1 and TRBJ1-1; the D gene is possibly TRBD1 (6 bases). CDR1 is MGHDK and CDR2 is SYGVNS in the germline V gene. This CDR3 spans 14 amino acids. With 4 bases removed from V and 8 bases from J, the gap between germline ends came to 17 bases. The CDR3 DNA is TGTGCCAGCAGTGGAGGACAGTCGGTCCTAGAAGCTTTCTTT. Translating gives CASSGGQSVLEAFF.

This clonotype occurred a few times. The V and J genes are TRBV7-9 and TRBJ1-2; no definite D call. Trimming left V 1 base short and J 2 bases short, with 8 bases between. This CDR3 region has 14 residues. Germline CDR1 SEHNR, CDR2 FQNEAQ (reference sequence). CDR3 region: CASSLGGGNYGYTF. The CDR3 nucleotides are TGTGCCAGCAGCTTAGGCGGAGGGAACTATGGCTACACCTTC.

In its sample, this clonotype was seen a few times. V and J are TRBV19 and TRBJ1-6, with 7 positions matching TRBD1. The V gene's germline CDR1 is LNHDA and CDR2 SQIVND (reference sequence). V lost 4 bases to trimming and J lost 7 bases; unmatched junction nucleotides: 13. CDR3 length: 17 residues. CDR3 in amino acids: CASSRGRQGVANSPLHF. CDR3 coding DNA: TGTGCCAGTAGTAGGGGAAGACAGGGAGTAGCGAATTCACCCCTCCACTTT. Full variable domain (remainder filled in from reference TRBV19 and TRBJ1-6): DGGITQSPKYLFRKEGQNVTLSCEQNLNHDAMYWYRQDPGQGLRLIYYSQIVNDFQKGDIAEGYSVSREKKESFPLTVTSAQKNPTAFYLCASSRGRQGVANSPLHFGNGTRLTVT.

V usage is TRBV7-3 and J usage is TRBJ2-3, with D unclear. Germline CDR1 is SGHTA and CDR2 is FQGTGA. Trimming took off 2 bases at V and 6 bases at J, with 6 bases between the two ends. The CDR3 extends over 12 amino acids. CDR3 protein: CASSLYGDTQYF. CDR3 in DNA: TGTGCCAGCAGCTTATACGGGGATACGCAGTATTTT.

The chain links TRBV7-9 to TRBJ2-7; 11 nucleotides match TRBD1. V was pared by 1 base and J by 7 bases, with 12 bases of the junction left unmatched. The CDR3 is 17 amino acids. CDR1 and CDR2 (germline): SEHNR, FQNEAQ (reference sequence). In DNA form, the CDR3 reads TGTGCCAGCAGCTTAGGGGTCGGGACAGGGGGAACGAGAGAGCAGTACTTC. Its translation: CASSLGVGTGGTREQYF.

V gene TRBV7-6 combines with J gene TRBJ1-2; D is uncertain. The CDR3 is made up of 12 amino acids. Trimming took 1 base from V and 14 from J, leaving 14 bases between them. Germline values: CDR1 SGHVS, CDR2 FNYEAQ. The CDR3 sequence is CASSLVWPGRTF. CDR3 coding DNA: TGTGCCAGCAGCTTAGTGTGGCCGGGGAGGACCTTC.

CDR3 in DNA: TGTGCCAGCAGTTTTTGGGACAGGGGTTACGAGCAGTACTTC. It yields the protein CASSFWDRGYEQYF. This chain joins TRBV28 and TRBJ2-7; 10 nucleotides match TRBD1. V shed 3 bases and J 4 bases; nucleotides not matched to a gene: 3. The CDR3 has 14 residues. Germline V gene lookup returns CDR1 MDHEN and CDR2 SYDVKM.

The rearrangement links TRBV7-9 to TRBJ2-2; no firm D call. The CDR3 spans 13 residues. The V end lost 3 bases, the J end lost 1 base, and 3 bases lay between the germline ends. CDR1 and CDR2 (germline): SEHNR, FQNEAQ (reference sequence). Here the CDR3 DNA reads TGTGCCAGCAGCTTGGGGAACACCGGGGAGCTGTTTTTT. It specifies CASSLGNTGELFF.